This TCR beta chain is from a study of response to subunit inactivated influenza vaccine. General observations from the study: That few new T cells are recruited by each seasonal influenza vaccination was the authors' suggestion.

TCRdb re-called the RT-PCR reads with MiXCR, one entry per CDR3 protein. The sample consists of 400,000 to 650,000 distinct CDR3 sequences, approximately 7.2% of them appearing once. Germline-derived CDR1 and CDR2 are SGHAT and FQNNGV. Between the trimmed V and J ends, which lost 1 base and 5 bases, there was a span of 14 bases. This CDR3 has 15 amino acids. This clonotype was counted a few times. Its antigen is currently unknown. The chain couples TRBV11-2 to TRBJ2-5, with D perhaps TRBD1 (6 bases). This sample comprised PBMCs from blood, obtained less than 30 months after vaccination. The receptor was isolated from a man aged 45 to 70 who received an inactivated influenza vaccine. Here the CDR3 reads CASSLAAGARETQYF. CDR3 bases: TGTGCCAGCAGCTTAGCGGCAGGGGCCAGGGAGACCCAGTACTTC.